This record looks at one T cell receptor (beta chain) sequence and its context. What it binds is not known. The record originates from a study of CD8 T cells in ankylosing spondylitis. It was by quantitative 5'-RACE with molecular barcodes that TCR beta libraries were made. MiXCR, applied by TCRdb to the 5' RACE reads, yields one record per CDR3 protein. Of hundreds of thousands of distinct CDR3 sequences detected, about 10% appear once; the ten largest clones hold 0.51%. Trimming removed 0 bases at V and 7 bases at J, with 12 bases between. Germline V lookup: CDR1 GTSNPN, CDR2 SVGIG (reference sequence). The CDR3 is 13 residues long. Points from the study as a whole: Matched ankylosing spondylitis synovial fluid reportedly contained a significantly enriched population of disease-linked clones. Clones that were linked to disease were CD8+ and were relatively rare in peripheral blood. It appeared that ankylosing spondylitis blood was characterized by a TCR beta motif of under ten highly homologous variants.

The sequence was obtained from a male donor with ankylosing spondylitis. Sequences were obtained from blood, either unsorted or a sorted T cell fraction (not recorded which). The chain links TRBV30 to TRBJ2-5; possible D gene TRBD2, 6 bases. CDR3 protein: CAWSVRRRGTQYF. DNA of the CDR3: TGTGCCTGGAGTGTCCGGCGGAGGGGGACCCAGTACTTC.